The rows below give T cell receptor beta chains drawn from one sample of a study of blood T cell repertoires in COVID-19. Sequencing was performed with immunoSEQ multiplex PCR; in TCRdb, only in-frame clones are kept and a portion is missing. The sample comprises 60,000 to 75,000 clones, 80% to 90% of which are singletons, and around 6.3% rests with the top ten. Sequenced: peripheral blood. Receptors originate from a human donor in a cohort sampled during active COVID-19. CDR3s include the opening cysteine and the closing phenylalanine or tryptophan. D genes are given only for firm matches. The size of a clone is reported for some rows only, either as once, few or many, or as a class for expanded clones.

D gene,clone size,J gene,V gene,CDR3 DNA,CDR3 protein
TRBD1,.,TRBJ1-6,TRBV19,TGTGCCAGTATGGGACAGGGCTCCTATAATTCACCCCTCCACTTT,CASMGQGSYNSPLHF
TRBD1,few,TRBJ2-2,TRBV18,TGTGCCAGCTCACCTCCGGGACAGGGGTCCGGGGAGCTGTTTTTT,CASSPPGQGSGELFF
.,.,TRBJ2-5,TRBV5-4,TGTGCCAGCAGCTTGGGTCCGGGTAATACGGAGACCCAGTACTTC,CASSLGPGNTETQYF
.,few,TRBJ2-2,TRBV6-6,TGTGCCAGCAGTTACCCCACAGGGAAGAACACCGGGGAGCTGTTTTTT,CASSYPTGKNTGELFF
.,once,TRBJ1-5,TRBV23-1,TGCGCCAGCAGTCAAGGGGCCAGGGGTGGCAATCAGCCCCAGCATTTT,CASSQGARGGNQPQHF
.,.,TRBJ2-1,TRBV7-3,TGTGCCAGCAGCTTAGGTCACGGGATCTACAATGAGCAGTTCTTC,CASSLGHGIYNEQFF
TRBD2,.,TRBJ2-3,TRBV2,TGTGCCAGCAGTCCTAGACTAGCGGGGGCCGCGGATACGCAGTATTTT,CASSPRLAGAADTQYF
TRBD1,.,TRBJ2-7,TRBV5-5,TGTGCCAGCAGCTTGGGGGGACAGGGATACGAGCAGTACTTC,CASSLGGQGYEQYF
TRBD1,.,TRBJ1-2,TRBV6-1,TGTGCCAGCAGTGAGACCACCGGGACAGTCCCTAACTATGGCTACACCTTC,CASSETTGTVPNYGYTF
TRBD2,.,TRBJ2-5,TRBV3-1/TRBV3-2,TGTGCCAGCAGCCGCCGAACTAGCGGGATCGCGGAGACCCAGTACTTC,CASSRRTSGIAETQYF
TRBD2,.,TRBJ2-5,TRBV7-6,TGTGCCAGCAGTTCGACTAGCGGGGGAGTGAAGACCCAGTACTTC,CASSSTSGGVKTQYF
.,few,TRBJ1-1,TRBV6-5,TGTGCCAGCAGTACGCTGGACAGTGAAGCTTTCTTT,CASSTLDSEAFF
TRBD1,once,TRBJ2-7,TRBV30,TGTGCCTGGAGTGTCCCAAGGACAGGGATTGACGAGCAGTACTTC,CAWSVPRTGIDEQYF
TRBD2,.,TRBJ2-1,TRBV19,TGTGCCAGTAGCACCGGGAGTGGCACTAGCGGGAACCATGAGCAGTTCTTC,CASSTGSGTSGNHEQFF
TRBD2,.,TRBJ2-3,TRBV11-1,TGTGCCAGCAGCCCGGGACTAGCGGGAGCCCAAGATACGCAGTATTTT,CASSPGLAGAQDTQYF
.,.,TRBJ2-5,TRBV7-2,TGTGCCAGCAGCTTAAGACTCGAAGAGACCCAGTACTTC,CASSLRLEETQYF
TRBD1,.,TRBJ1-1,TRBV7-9,TGTGCCAGCAGCTTCACAGGGGGCGCTGGGACTGAAGCTTTCTTT,CASSFTGGAGTEAFF
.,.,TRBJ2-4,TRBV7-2,TGTGCCAGCAGTCAACAAGGGGGAAACATTCAGTACTTC,CASSQQGGNIQYF
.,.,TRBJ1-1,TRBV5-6,TGTGCCAGCAGCCCCTACTACAGGGTCAGGGGGAACACTGAAGCTTTCTTT,CASSPYYRVRGNTEAFF
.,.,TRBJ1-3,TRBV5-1,TGCGCCAGCAGCTTGTTTCCAGGGGAACGTGGAAACACCATATATTTT,CASSLFPGERGNTIYF
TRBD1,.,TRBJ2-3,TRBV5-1,TGCGCCAGCAGCTCCCGGACAGGGGTGGCAGATACGCAGTATTTT,CASSSRTGVADTQYF
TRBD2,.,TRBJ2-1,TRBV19,TGTGCCAGTACCAGACTAGCGGGGGGAAGCTCCTACAATGAGCAGTTCTTC,CASTRLAGGSSYNEQFF
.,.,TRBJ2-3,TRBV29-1,TGCAGCGTGAGCTACCATACGCAGTATTTT,CSVSYHTQYF
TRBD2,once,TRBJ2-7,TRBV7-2,TGTGCCAGCAGGTACGCCGGGACTAGCGGGGGATACATCTCCGAGCAGTACTTC,CASRYAGTSGGYISEQYF
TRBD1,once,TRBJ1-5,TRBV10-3,TGTGCCATCAGTGCCCAGGGGGCCAAGAGCAATCAGCCCCAGCATTTT,CAISAQGAKSNQPQHF
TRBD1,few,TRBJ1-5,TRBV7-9,TGTGCCAGCAGCAGTACAGGGGCCCAGCATTTT,CASSSTGAQHF
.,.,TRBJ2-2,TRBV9,TGTGCCAGCAGCGCAGGGGTCCTGAACACCGGGGAGCTGTTTTTT,CASSAGVLNTGELFF
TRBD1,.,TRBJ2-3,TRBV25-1,TGTGCCAGCAGTGGCCGACAGGGGGCCTTAAGGAGCACAGATACGCAGTATTTT,CASSGRQGALRSTDTQYF
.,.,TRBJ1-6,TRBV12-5,TGTGCTAGTGGAGAAGGGGATTCCTATAATTCACCCCTCCACTTT,CASGEGDSYNSPLHF
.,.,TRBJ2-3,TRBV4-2,TGTGCCAGCAGCCAAGGAGGGATGGGCACAGATACGCAGTATTTT,CASSQGGMGTDTQYF
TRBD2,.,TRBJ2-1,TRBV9,TGTGCCAGCAGCGCATCTAGCGGGTCTTACAATGAGCAGTTCTTC,CASSASSGSYNEQFF
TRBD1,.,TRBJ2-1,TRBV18,TGTGCCAGCTCCCCCGGACAGGCCTACGGGAATGAGCAGTTCTTC,CASSPGQAYGNEQFF
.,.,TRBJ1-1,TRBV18,TGTGCCAGCTCGTCTGGCGGGGGGTTGAACACTGAAGCTTTCTTT,CASSSGGGLNTEAFF
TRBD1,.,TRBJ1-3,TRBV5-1,TGCGCCAGCACCCCAGGGGGTAGTGGAAACACCATATATTTT,CASTPGGSGNTIYF
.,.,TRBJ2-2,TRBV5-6,TGTGCCAGCGCAGCTACGGGACTCCCGAACACCGGGGAGCTGTTTTTT,CASAATGLPNTGELFF
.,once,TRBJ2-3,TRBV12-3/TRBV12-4,TGTGCCACCGGGTGGAGGGTCACAGATACGCAGTATTTT,CATGWRVTDTQYF
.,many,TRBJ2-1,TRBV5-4,TGTGCCAGCAGCCCCCTCGTGGGACACGGGACCTATGAGCAGTTCTTC,CASSPLVGHGTYEQFF
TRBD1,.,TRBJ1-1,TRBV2,TGTGCCAGCAGTGAAAAGGGTGGACCGGGACAGGGGAACACTGAAGCTTTCTTT,CASSEKGGPGQGNTEAFF
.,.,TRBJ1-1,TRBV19,TGTGCCAGTAGTGGCCGGGAAGGGGGAGCTGAAGCTTTCTTT,CASSGREGGAEAFF
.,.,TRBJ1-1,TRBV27,TGTGCCAGCAGTTTGGGCCGGAACACTGAAGCTTTCTTT,CASSLGRNTEAFF
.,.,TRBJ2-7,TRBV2,TGTGCCAGCACCAGGCAACTCTCCTACGAGCAGTACTTC,CASTRQLSYEQYF
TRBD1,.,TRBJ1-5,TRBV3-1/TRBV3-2,TGTGCCAGCAGCCCCTGGGACAGGGGCGAGCCCCAGCATTTT,CASSPWDRGEPQHF
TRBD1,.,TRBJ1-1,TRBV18,TGTGCCAGCTCACCCGACAGGGGGACTGAAGCTTTCTTT,CASSPDRGTEAFF
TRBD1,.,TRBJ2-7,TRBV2,TGTGCCAGCCTAGGACAGGGCTACGAGCAGTACTTC,CASLGQGYEQYF
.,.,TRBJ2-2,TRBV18,TGTGCCAGCTCACGTACTAGCACCAACACCGGGGAGCTGTTTTTT,CASSRTSTNTGELFF
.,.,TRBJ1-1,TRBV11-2,TGTGCCAGCCAAAGTAGAGGGTCCCCGGACACTGAAGCTTTCTTT,CASQSRGSPDTEAFF
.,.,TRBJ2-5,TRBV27,TGTGCCAGCAGTGCCGGGACAAGGAGAAGAGAGACCCAGTACTTC,CASSAGTRRRETQYF
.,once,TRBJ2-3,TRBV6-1,TGTGCCAGCAGTGATAGGGAGATCATACAGAGGTTCACTCTAGATACGCAGTATTTT,CASSDREIIQRFTLDTQYF
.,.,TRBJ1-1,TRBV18,TGTGCCAGCTCAGAACAGGGCCGCACGGGTAACACTGAAGCTTTCTTT,CASSEQGRTGNTEAFF
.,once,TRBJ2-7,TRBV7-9,TGTGCCAGCAGCTTAGAAGGCGGGTGGGCAGACAAGGGGGCCTACGAGCAGTACTTC,CASSLEGGWADKGAYEQYF
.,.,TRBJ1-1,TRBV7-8,TGTGCCAGCAGCTTATTCGGGATGACGAACACTGAAGCTTTCTTT,CASSLFGMTNTEAFF
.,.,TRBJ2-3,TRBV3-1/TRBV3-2,TGTGCCAGCAGCCAAGGAACCCCTGGGGGGAATACGCAGTATTTT,CASSQGTPGGNTQYF
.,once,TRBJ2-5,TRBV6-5,TGTGCCAGCAGGGACGGTAGGAGGGAGACCCAGTACTTC,CASRDGRRETQYF
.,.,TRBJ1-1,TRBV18,TGTGCCAGCTCACAAAACAATATACAGGGCGGGTACACTGAAGCTTTCTTT,CASSQNNIQGGYTEAFF
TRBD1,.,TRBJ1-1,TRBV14,TGTGCCAGCAGACGGGACAGGGCAGCCACTGAAGCTTTCTTT,CASRRDRAATEAFF
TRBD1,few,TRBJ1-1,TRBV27,TGTGCCAGCAGCAGAAAACAGGGGACCACTGAAGCTTTCTTT,CASSRKQGTTEAFF
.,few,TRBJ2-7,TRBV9,TGTGCCAGCAGCCCTGGGGCCACAGTACCCTACGAGCAGTACTTC,CASSPGATVPYEQYF
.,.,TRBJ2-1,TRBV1,TGCACCAGCAGCCAAGATCATCGCATGGCGGCGAGAAACAATGAGCAGTTCTTC,CTSSQDHRMAARNNEQFF